These 10 T cell receptor beta chains originate from one sample sequenced in a study of blood T cell repertoires in COVID-19. Generated by immunoSEQ multiplex PCR, the TCRdb table keeps only in-frame clones and is missing some. The sample lists roughly 180,000 clones; approximately 85% were seen once. The specimen sequenced was peripheral blood. All receptors derive from a man older than 75 with COVID-19, enrolled during active disease.

The chain has TRBV4-1 and TRBJ1-5; TRBD1 matches 8 bases. Germline-derived CDR1 and CDR2 are MGHRA and YSYEKL. The CDR3 runs 14 residues. Germline trimming cut 0 bases from V and 6 bases from J; bases unmatched to any gene: 1. For the CDR3, the DNA is TGCGCCAGCAGCCAAGAGGACAGGGCTCAGCCCCAGCATTTT. This codes for CASSQEDRAQPQHF.

This clone was seen a handful of times. J is TRBJ2-7 and V is TRBV9, with D maybe TRBD2 (5 bases). Trimming pared 1 base from V and 7 bases from J, leaving 12 bases between. This CDR3 comprises 13 residues. Germline values: CDR1 SGDLS, CDR2 YYNGEE. The CDR3 coding sequence is TGTGCCAGCAGCGTAACACCCGGAGGTGAGCAGTACTTC. This sequence encodes CASSVTPGGEQYF.

The J gene is TRBJ1-1, the V gene TRBV6-5, with a tentative D call TRBD1 (5 bases). The V gene's germline CDR1 is MNHEY and CDR2 SVGAGI. The CDR3 runs to 14 residues. The germline V and J ends were trimmed by 5 bases and 1 base, with 11 bases remaining between them. The CDR3 DNA reads TGTGCCAGCAGTCGGACACAGGCGAACACTGAAGCTTTCTTT. Protein sequence: CASSRTQANTEAFF.

This chain uses TRBV3-1 (or the pseudogene TRBV3-2) with TRBJ1-6, with 8 bases aligning to TRBD1. V trimming: 4 bases; J trimming: 9 bases; junction bases outside the gene matches: 8. The CDR3 covers 15 residues. Germline V gene data show CDR1 as LGHDT and CDR2 as YNNKEL (reference sequence). The CDR3 reads CASSRDRGYVSPLHF. DNA for the CDR3: TGTGCCAGCAGCCGAGACAGGGGTTACGTTTCACCCCTCCACTTT.

This clone was seen a few times. V usage is TRBV5-1 and J usage is TRBJ1-6; TRBD1 might be the D (6 bases). Germline V gives CDR1 SGHRS, CDR2 YFSETQ. V lost 4 bases, J lost 4 bases, and 15 bases lay in between. The CDR3 contains 16 residues. The CDR3 DNA reads as TGCGCCAGCAGCCCTGGACAGACCATTTATAATTCACCCCTCCACTTT. Translated: CASSPGQTIYNSPLHF.

The V call is TRBV9, the J call TRBJ2-6; 7 nucleotides match TRBD1. The germline CDR1 and CDR2 sequences are SGDLS and YYNGEE. The J segment lost 0 bases and the V segment lost 3 bases, leaving 6 bases of the junction unmatched. The CDR3 is made up of 17 amino acids. The CDR3 coding sequence is TGTGCCAGCAGCGGGACGGGACAGCACTCTGGGGCCAACGTCCTGACTTTC. Its translation: CASSGTGQHSGANVLTF.

The V and J genes are TRBV27 and TRBJ2-3, with a possible D match to TRBD1 (6 bases). The CDR3 runs 14 residues. Trimming pared 5 bases from V and 6 bases from J, leaving 15 bases between. Germline CDR1 MNHEY, CDR2 SMNVEV (reference sequence). The CDR3 region is CASSPQGLEDTQYF. DNA for the CDR3: TGTGCCAGCAGTCCACAGGGTCTAGAGGATACGCAGTATTTT.

The V gene is TRBV19, the J gene TRBJ1-1; 7 nucleotides agree with TRBD1. Germline trimming cut 5 bases from V and 4 bases from J; bases unmatched to any gene: 4. This CDR3 has 13 residues. CDR1 LNHDA and CDR2 SQIVND come from the germline V gene (reference sequence). The CDR3 DNA is TGTGCCAGTAGTCCGCGGACAGGCACTGAAGCTTTCTTT. Amino acid sequence: CASSPRTGTEAFF. The variable domain in full, completed from reference TRBV19 and TRBJ1-1, reads DGGITQSPKYLFRKEGQNVTLSCEQNLNHDAMYWYRQDPGQGLRLIYYSQIVNDFQKGDIAEGYSVSREKKESFPLTVTSAQKNPTAFYLCASSPRTGTEAFFGQGTRLTVV.

The CDR3 loop reads CASSEDGWTEAFF. The CDR3 DNA follows: TGTGCCAGCAGTGAAGACGGGTGGACTGAAGCTTTCTTT. The chain is built from TRBV6-1 and TRBJ1-1; no clear D. Germline V gene data show CDR1 as MNHNS and CDR2 as SASEGT. This CDR3 is built from 13 residues. V was clipped by 1 base and J by 5 bases, with 8 bases between them.

The V call is TRBV30, the J call TRBJ2-3; D not resolved. Trimming took 3 bases from V and 4 from J, leaving 17 bases between them. The length of the CDR3 is 15 residues. The germline gives CDR1 GTSNPN, CDR2 SVGIG (reference sequence). CDR3 in amino acids: CAWSQRVPPSDTQYF. Here the CDR3 DNA reads TGTGCCTGGAGCCAGCGAGTCCCCCCATCAGATACGCAGTATTTT.